This T cell receptor beta chain came from a study of identifying expanded T cells in peripheral blood. The protocol was immunoSEQ multiplex PCR, while the TCRdb copy is restricted to in-frame clones and leaves out a portion. The sample contains about 50,000 clones, over 75% of which appear only once. Germline CDR1 SGHNT, CDR2 YYREEE (reference sequence). CDR3 length equals 15 residues. The ends were cut back, 0 bases at V and 2 bases at J, with 9 bases in the middle. The sequenced sample consisted of blood. J is TRBJ2-1 and V is TRBV5-4; D is undetermined. The source is a person aged 18 to 75 in good health. The CDR3 bases are TGTGCCAGCAGCTTGGCCGATGCGGCCTACAATGAGCAGTTCTTC. This codes for CASSLADAAYNEQFF.